A selection of T cell receptor beta chains follows, all from one sample in a study of blood T cell repertoires in COVID-19. TCRdb's table, derived via immunoSEQ multiplex PCR, lists solely in-frame clones and lacks some. This sample has about 120,000 clones, with over 70% found just once. The specimen sequenced was peripheral blood. These receptor sequences come from a woman between 70 and 85 years old with acute or convalescent COVID-19. Each CDR3 is given with its conserved first and last residue. A D gene is named only where the DNA matches it firmly. Not all rows give a size; the values are once, few, many and, for expanded clones, a class.

abundance,v_gene,j_gene,d_gene,CDR3aa,CDR3nt
-,TRBV19,TRBJ2-5,TRBD1,CASSISAGGSKTQYF,TGTGCCAGTAGTATATCGGCAGGGGGCAGTAAGACCCAGTACTTC
-,TRBV9,TRBJ1-1,-,CASSFRTDGAEAFF,TGTGCCAGCAGCTTTCGGACAGACGGAGCTGAAGCTTTCTTT
-,TRBV6-5,TRBJ1-2,-,CASRSGGYTF,TGTGCCAGCAGGTCGGGGGGCTACACCTTC
-,TRBV5-1,TRBJ2-5,-,CASSLVTTGLGETQYF,TGCGCCAGCAGCTTGGTTACTACCGGGTTAGGAGAGACCCAGTACTTC
few,TRBV11-2,TRBJ2-7,-,CASSLSPGGTGEQYF,TGTGCCAGCAGCTTAAGCCCCGGAGGGACGGGCGAGCAGTACTTC
-,TRBV5-4,TRBJ2-5,TRBD1,CASSPPGGRETQYF,TGTGCCAGCAGCCCCCCAGGGGGCAGGGAGACCCAGTACTTC
-,TRBV5-4,TRBJ1-1,-,CASSSGRVVAEAFF,TGTGCCAGCAGCTCGGGCAGGGTGGTTGCTGAAGCTTTCTTT
-,TRBV4-1,TRBJ2-4,-,CASSPHFVGGLGNIQYF,TGCGCCAGCAGCCCGCACTTCGTTGGGGGCCTAGGAAACATTCAGTACTTC
-,TRBV5-6,TRBJ2-2,-,CASSLDQGVHGELFF,TGTGCCAGCAGCTTGGATCAGGGTGTACACGGGGAGCTGTTTTTT
-,TRBV2,TRBJ1-2,-,CASAQTDYGYTF,TGTGCCAGCGCCCAAACAGACTATGGCTACACCTTC
-,TRBV28,TRBJ2-2,-,CASSAHTNTGELFF,TGTGCCAGCAGTGCCCACACGAACACCGGGGAGCTGTTTTTT
-,TRBV29-1,TRBJ2-7,-,CSALGATYEQYF,TGCAGCGCACTGGGAGCTACCTACGAGCAGTACTTC
-,TRBV3-1/TRBV3-2,TRBJ2-6,TRBD1,CASSQGTGSGANVLTF,TGTGCCAGCAGCCAGGGGACAGGGTCTGGGGCCAACGTCCTGACTTTC
-,TRBV12-5,TRBJ1-3,-,CASGLVQASSGNTIYF,TGTGCTAGTGGTTTGGTACAGGCCTCCTCTGGAAACACCATATATTTT
-,TRBV7-3,TRBJ2-3,TRBD2,CASSSKRRGGITDTQYF,TGTGCCAGCAGCTCGAAACGGCGCGGGGGGATCACAGATACGCAGTATTTT
-,TRBV19,TRBJ1-6,-,CASSPLGGNRTPLHF,TGTGCCAGTAGTCCCCTAGGGGGTAATAGGACACCCCTCCACTTT
-,TRBV5-1,TRBJ1-6,-,CASSLAGTQYNSPLHF,TGCGCCAGCAGCTTGGCCGGGACTCAATATAATTCACCCCTCCACTTT
-,TRBV3-1/TRBV3-2,TRBJ2-1,-,CASSQDFVEGNEQFF,TGTGCCAGCAGCCAAGATTTCGTGGAGGGCAATGAGCAGTTCTTC
-,TRBV11-2,TRBJ1-4,-,CASSTGGVVRLFF,TGTGCCAGCAGCACCGGAGGTGTCGTAAGACTGTTTTTT
once,TRBV28,TRBJ1-2,TRBD1,CASSFRDRDAGYTF,TGTGCCAGCAGTTTTAGGGACAGGGATGCTGGCTACACCTTC
-,TRBV19,TRBJ2-2,-,CASSPMAGSYTGELFF,TGTGCCAGTAGCCCCATGGCGGGGTCCTACACCGGGGAGCTGTTTTTT
few,TRBV7-2,TRBJ1-2,-,CASSLPSNYGYTF,TGTGCCAGCAGCTTACCTAGTAACTATGGCTACACCTTC
-,TRBV7-2,TRBJ2-1,TRBD2,CASSFLRGAGNEQFF,TGTGCCAGCAGCTTCCTGCGGGGGGCCGGGAATGAGCAGTTCTTC
-,TRBV19,TRBJ2-7,-,CASSSFYEQYF,TGTGCCAGTAGCTCCTTCTACGAGCAGTACTTC
-,TRBV28,TRBJ1-1,-,CASSLGTMGAEAFF,TGTGCCAGCAGTTTAGGGACAATGGGAGCTGAAGCTTTCTTT
-,TRBV28,TRBJ2-1,TRBD2,CASSWTSGGNEQFF,TGTGCCAGCAGTTGGACTAGCGGGGGGAATGAGCAGTTCTTC
-,TRBV6-5,TRBJ2-5,-,CASSHTNLPQYF,TGTGCCAGCAGTCACACTAATCTGCCCCAGTACTTC
once,TRBV5-1,TRBJ1-2,-,CASSLDGGQGRSGYTF,TGCGCCAGCAGCTTGGATGGCGGACAAGGACGCTCTGGCTACACCTTC
-,TRBV3-1/TRBV3-2,TRBJ2-5,-,CASSQGPQETQYF,TGTGCCAGCAGCCAAGGGCCGCAAGAGACCCAGTACTTC
-,TRBV3-1/TRBV3-2,TRBJ2-5,-,CASSPIPAAQYF,TGTGCCAGCAGCCCCATCCCGGCGGCCCAGTACTTC
-,TRBV6-4,TRBJ2-3,TRBD1,CASSDFWTGTNTDTQYF,TGTGCCAGCAGTGACTTTTGGACAGGGACCAACACAGATACGCAGTATTTT
-,TRBV19,TRBJ1-4,-,CASSPQGGPLDEKLFF,TGTGCCAGTAGCCCCCAGGGAGGCCCCCTGGACGAAAAACTGTTTTTT
-,TRBV7-2,TRBJ1-5,TRBD1,CASSSGGSNQPQHF,TGTGCCAGCAGCTCAGGGGGCTCTAATCAGCCCCAGCATTTT
-,TRBV6-5,TRBJ2-2,-,CASTDIGPGELFF,TGTGCCAGCACAGACATAGGCCCCGGGGAGCTGTTTTTT
-,TRBV30,TRBJ1-5,TRBD1,CAWSTGDLNQPQHF,TGTGCCTGGTCCACAGGGGACCTTAATCAGCCCCAGCATTTT
-,TRBV5-1,TRBJ1-2,-,CASSLEAMRGYTF,TGCGCCAGCAGCTTGGAAGCCATGAGAGGCTACACCTTC
once,TRBV4-2,TRBJ2-7,TRBD2,CASSQGFGGLAGKYEQYF,TGTGCCAGCAGCCAGGGTTTCGGCGGGCTAGCGGGGAAATACGAGCAGTACTTC
once,TRBV2,TRBJ1-2,TRBD1,CASTGQGANYGYTF,TGTGCCAGCACCGGACAGGGGGCCAACTATGGCTACACCTTC
few,TRBV4-1,TRBJ2-2,TRBD2,CASSQPGLAGGPDTGELFF,TGCGCCAGCAGCCAACCGGGACTAGCGGGGGGGCCCGACACCGGGGAGCTGTTTTTT
-,TRBV11-1,TRBJ1-2,TRBD1,CASSPDRGYGYTF,TGTGCCAGCAGCCCCGACAGGGGCTATGGCTACACCTTC
-,TRBV29-1,TRBJ2-1,-,CSVRYNEQFF,TGCAGCGTTCGGTACAATGAGCAGTTCTTC
-,TRBV2,TRBJ2-3,TRBD2,CASRAAGGRTDTQYF,TGTGCCAGCAGGGCGGCGGGGGGCCGCACAGATACGCAGTATTTT